These 32 T cell receptor beta chains came from one sample sequenced in a study of blood T cell repertoires in COVID-19. Using immunoSEQ multiplex PCR, the repertoire was profiled, and TCRdb retains in-frame clones only, with some absent. The sample yields roughly 100,000 clones, roughly 79% seen once. The sample taken for sequencing was peripheral blood. The receptors come from a woman at least 80 years old with acute or convalescent COVID-19.

The chain is built from TRBV15 and TRBJ1-5, with D tentatively TRBD1 (6 bases). Trimming removed 3 bases at V and 7 bases at J, with 10 bases between. The CDR3 has 13 amino acids. CDR1 and CDR2 (germline): LNHNV, YYDKDF (reference sequence). For the CDR3, the DNA is TGTGCCACCAGCAGCGAGGGGGACCAGCCCCAGCATTTT. Amino acid sequence: CATSSEGDQPQHF. Combining the CDR3 with reference TRBV15 and TRBJ1-5 gives the whole variable domain DAMVIQNPRYQVTQFGKPVTLSCSQTLNHNVMYWYQQKSSQAPKLLFHYYDKDFNNEADTPDNFQSRRPNTSFCFLDIRSPGLGDTAMYLCATSSEGDQPQHFGDGTRLSIL.

The chain is built from TRBV4-2 and TRBJ2-3, with TRBD2 matching 7 bases. The ends lost 2 bases at V and 2 bases at J; junction bases unmatched: 4. Germline CDR1 is LGHNA and CDR2 is YNFKEQ. The CDR3 has 15 amino acids. The CDR3 DNA reads as TGTGCCAGCAGCCAACGGGGGGAAATCACAGATACGCAGTATTTT. Translating it yields CASSQRGEITDTQYF.

This chain links TRBV3-1 (or the pseudogene TRBV3-2) with TRBJ1-3; TRBD1 is a possible D gene (6 bases). With 1 base removed from V and 2 bases from J, the gap between germline ends came to 12 bases. This CDR3 is built from 16 residues. Germline CDR1 is LGHDT and CDR2 is YNNKEL (reference sequence). Written as DNA, the CDR3 is TGTGCCAGCAGCCAAGCAAAAGGGGGTGCTGGAAACACCATATATTTT. This gives the protein CASSQAKGGAGNTIYF.

The table lists this clone with a count of one. V and J are TRBV28 and TRBJ1-2; possibly TRBD1 for D (5 bases). Germline V gene lookup returns CDR1 MDHEN and CDR2 SYDVKM. The CDR3 totals 15 residues. V dropped 4 bases and J dropped 2 bases, with 14 bases sitting between them. The CDR3 nucleotides are TGTGCCAGCAGTTCGCCGCGGGGGGGGAACTATGGCTACACCTTC. It specifies CASSSPRGGNYGYTF.

V is TRBV11-1 and J is TRBJ2-3; D not certain. This CDR3 region has 12 residues. V was cut by 5 bases and J by 2 bases, with 5 bases left in between. CDR1 and CDR2 (germline): SGHAT, FQDESV (reference sequence). DNA of the CDR3: TGTGCCAGCAGCATACTCACAGATACGCAGTATTTT. Amino acid sequence: CASSILTDTQYF.

This clone was detected a few times. The chain is built from TRBV3-1 (or the pseudogene TRBV3-2) and TRBJ2-7; TRBD1 aligns across 7 bases. Germline V gene lookup returns CDR1 LGHDT and CDR2 YNNKEL (reference sequence). The CDR3 contains 13 residues. Germline trimming cut 5 bases from V and 11 bases from J; bases unmatched to any gene: 12. The CDR3 region is CASSYQDRQGKYF. In nucleotides, the CDR3 is TGTGCCAGCAGCTACCAGGACAGGCAGGGGAAGTACTTC.

The chain joins TRBV27 to TRBJ2-3, with D possibly being TRBD1 (5 bases). CDR1 and CDR2 (germline): MNHEY, SMNVEV (reference sequence). The CDR3 contains 13 residues. Trimming stripped 7 bases from V and 4 bases from J, with 12 bases between. CDR3 region: CASTSGFADTQYF. In DNA form, the CDR3 reads TGTGCCAGCACGTCAGGGTTCGCAGATACGCAGTATTTT.

The chain links TRBV28 to TRBJ1-1; D is uncertain. The V gene's germline CDR1 is MDHEN and CDR2 SYDVKM. The CDR3 is 11 amino acids. The V gene lost 3 bases and the J gene lost 7 bases, with 6 bases spanning the gap. Written as DNA, the CDR3 is TGTGCCAGCAGTTTTCTCCTTGAAGCTTTCTTT. It codes for CASSFLLEAFF. The whole variable domain, filled in from reference TRBV28 and TRBJ1-1, reads DVKVTQSSRYLVKRTGEKVFLECVQDMDHENMFWYRQDPGLGLRLIYFSYDVKMKEKGDIPEGYSVSREKKERFSLILESASTNQTSMYLCASSFLLEAFFGQGTRLTVV.

J is TRBJ2-3 and V is TRBV9; no definite D call. This CDR3 has 13 residues. Germline CDR1 reads SGDLS; CDR2 reads YYNGEE. V shed 2 bases and J shed 0 bases, with 4 bases lying between them. Written as DNA, the CDR3 is TGTGCCAGCAGCGTTAGTAGCACAGATACGCAGTATTTT. Its protein is CASSVSSTDTQYF.

The V and J genes are TRBV7-3 and TRBJ1-4; TRBD1 aligns across 7 bases. V was pared by 2 bases and J by 0 bases, with 6 bases of the junction left unmatched. Germline V CDR1 and CDR2: SGHTA, FQGTGA. CDR3 length: 17 residues. CDR3 sequence reads: CASSLGQAIATNEKLFF. CDR3 nucleotides: TGTGCCAGCAGCTTAGGACAGGCTATTGCAACTAATGAAAAACTGTTTTTT.

This clone was recorded only once. This specimen includes other DNA sequences encoding the same CDR3. V usage is TRBV5-6 and J usage is TRBJ2-7; 10 bases are shared with TRBD2. Germline assignment: CDR1 SGHDT and CDR2 YYEEEE. The CDR3 spans 15 residues. The V gene end was trimmed by 4 bases and the J gene end by 2 bases; junction bases not matched to a gene: 6. This chain's CDR3 is CASSRLAGGTYEQYF. CDR3 bases: TGTGCCAGCAGCCGACTAGCGGGCGGGACCTACGAGCAGTACTTC.

The rearrangement joins TRBV7-2 to TRBJ2-5, with 9 bases fitting TRBD2. V lost 4 bases, J lost 5 bases, and 11 bases stayed unmatched. Germline CDR1 reads SGHTA; CDR2 reads FQGNSA. The CDR3 is made up of 16 amino acids. CDR3 protein: CASSSRGGAVSETQYF. As DNA, the CDR3 is TGTGCCAGCAGCTCACGCGGGGGGGCCGTCAGTGAGACCCAGTACTTC. The full variable domain, with the rest looked up from reference TRBV7-2 and TRBJ2-5, is GAGVSQSPSNKVTEKGKDVELRCDPISGHTALYWYRQSLGQGLEFLIYFQGNSAPDKSGLPSDRFSAERTGGSVSTLTIQRTQQEDSAVYLCASSSRGGAVSETQYFGPGTRLLVL.

This clone was counted a single time. This rearrangement joins TRBV15 to TRBJ1-6; D is unclear. V lost 3 bases to trimming and J lost 8 bases, with 14 bases between them. The CDR3 totals 15 residues. The V gene's germline CDR1 is LNHNV and CDR2 YYDKDF (reference sequence). CDR3 DNA sequence: TGTGCCACCAGCAGGGCACCGACCGAGGATTCACCCCTCCACTTT. Protein product: CATSRAPTEDSPLHF.

The V call is TRBV5-1, the J call TRBJ2-5; 11 bases map to TRBD2. The germline V gene has CDR1 SGHRS and CDR2 YFSETQ. Trimming at V came to 0 bases and at J to 5 bases, leaving 3 bases not matched to a gene. The CDR3 length is 15 residues. The CDR3, as DNA: TGCGCCAGCAGCTTGGGACTAGCGGGGTATGAGACCCAGTACTTC. Protein: CASSLGLAGYETQYF. The variable domain in full, with the rest retrieved from reference TRBV5-1 and TRBJ2-5, is KAGVTQTPRYLIKTRGQQVTLSCSPISGHRSVSWYQQTPGQGLQFLFEYFSETQRNKGNFPGRFSGRQFSNSRSEMNVSTLELGDSALYLCASSLGLAGYETQYFGPGTRLLVL.

The chain recombines TRBV4-3 with TRBJ2-3; D is possibly TRBD2 (5 bases). V gave up 3 bases and J gave up 4 bases, with 11 bases separating them. The CDR3 is made up of 14 amino acids. Germline lookup yields CDR1 LGHNA and CDR2 YSLEER. The CDR3 sequence: CASSQGSASDTQYF. The CDR3, as DNA: TGCGCCAGCAGCCAGGGGAGCGCCTCAGATACGCAGTATTTT.

The table lists this clone with many counts. The rearrangement uses TRBV15 and TRBJ1-1; 7 bases line up with TRBD1. The V segment lost 5 bases and the J segment 4 bases; nucleotides outside the gene matches: 10. The CDR3 sequence is 15 residues long. Germline CDR1 reads LNHNV; CDR2 reads YYDKDF (reference sequence). Here the CDR3 reads CATSSGQAGRTEAFF. CDR3 sequence (DNA): TGTGCCACCAGCTCAGGACAGGCGGGGCGCACTGAAGCTTTCTTT.

The chain combines TRBV29-1 with TRBJ1-4, with 7 positions matching TRBD1. Germline CDR1 reads SQVTM; CDR2 reads ANQGSEA. The trim removed 7 bases at V and 5 bases at J, leaving 10 bases unmatched. CDR3 size: 14 residues. The DNA for the CDR3 is TGCAGCGCCAGACAGGGAAATTCCAATGAAAAACTGTTTTTT. This gives the protein CSARQGNSNEKLFF.

The gene calls are TRBV7-9 and TRBJ1-2; TRBD1 aligns across 9 bases. J gave up 5 bases and V 5 bases, and 15 bases lay outside the gene matches. The germline gives CDR1 SEHNR, CDR2 FQNEAQ (reference sequence). This CDR3 comprises 17 residues. The CDR3 loop reads CASSAIFGQGSWYGYTF. The CDR3, as DNA: TGTGCCAGCAGCGCTATATTCGGACAGGGGTCTTGGTATGGCTACACCTTC.

The CDR3 coding sequence is TGTGCCAGCACCTCAGGGGTCGAGGCCTCCTACGAGCAGTACTTC. Its translation is CASTSGVEASYEQYF. The chain joins TRBV4-2 to TRBJ2-7, with a weak D call TRBD1 (6 bases). The CDR3 extends over 15 amino acids. Trimming removed 7 bases at V and 0 bases at J, with 16 bases between. Germline-derived CDR1 and CDR2 are LGHNA and YNFKEQ.

This chain joins TRBV4-1 and TRBJ2-2, with 15 bases matching TRBD2. Germline trimming cut 3 bases from V and 6 bases from J; bases unmatched to any gene: 17. Germline CDR1 is MGHRA and CDR2 is YSYEKL. The CDR3 has 21 residues. CDR3 loop: CASSHGGSHGLAGGRPGELFF. CDR3 bases: TGCGCCAGCAGCCACGGTGGGTCTCACGGACTAGCGGGGGGGCGACCCGGGGAGCTGTTTTTT.

The rearrangement uses TRBV4-3 and TRBJ2-1; D might be TRBD2 (7 bases). CDR3 length equals 17 residues. From germline, CDR1 is LGHNA and CDR2 YSLEER. V lost 2 bases to trimming and J lost 0 bases, with 14 bases between them. This CDR3 is CASSQRGGPSSYNEQFF. As DNA, the CDR3 is TGCGCCAGCAGCCAACGCGGGGGCCCTAGCTCCTACAATGAGCAGTTCTTC.

V usage is TRBV1 and J usage is TRBJ1-2; TRBD1, as called in the table, went unchecked against the DNA. TRBV1 is tagged as a pseudogene. CDR3 length: 13 residues. CDR3: CTSSHRQDYGYTF. The CDR3 coding sequence is TGCACCAGCAGCCACCGACAGGACTATGGCTACACCTTC.

This chain links TRBV5-1 with TRBJ1-4; no definite D call. In germline, CDR1 is SGHRS, CDR2 YFSETQ. Trimming shortened V by 5 bases and J by 8 bases, and 16 bases separated the two germline ends. This CDR3 is built from 14 residues. The CDR3 nucleotides are TGCGCCAGCAGTCTCAACAGTGATAGGGAAAAACTGTTTTTT. This translates into CASSLNSDREKLFF.

The genes are TRBV3-1 (or the pseudogene TRBV3-2) and TRBJ1-5; D might be TRBD1 (6 bases). Germline V gene sequence: CDR1 LGHDT, CDR2 YNNKEL (reference sequence). CDR3 size: 16 residues. Trimming took off 0 bases at V and 4 bases at J, with 13 bases between the two ends. CDR3 bases: TGTGCCAGCAGCCAAGACCCGCACAGGGAGAATCAGCCCCAGCATTTT. Translating gives CASSQDPHRENQPQHF.

The chain couples TRBV28 to TRBJ1-2, with a possible D match to TRBD1 (5 bases). Germline V CDR1 and CDR2: MDHEN, SYDVKM. This CDR3 is built from 13 residues. V was trimmed by 7 bases and J by 2 bases, leaving 11 bases between them. The CDR3 region has the DNA TGTGCCAGCAACGGGGGACGAAACTATGGCTACACCTTC. It codes for CASNGGRNYGYTF.

The rearrangement uses TRBV14 and TRBJ1-1; D possibly corresponds to TRBD1 (5 bases). CDR1 is SGHDN and CDR2 is FVKESK in the germline V gene. V was shortened by 4 bases and J by 2 bases, with 8 bases between the two germline ends. There are 13 residues in the CDR3. In DNA, the CDR3 is TGTGCCAGCAGCCTGACAGTAAACACTGAAGCTTTCTTT. It translates to CASSLTVNTEAFF.

This clone was counted between two and nine times. This sequence joins TRBV7-9 and TRBJ1-4; D perhaps matches TRBD1 (6 bases). Trimming stripped 5 bases from V and 7 bases from J, with 14 bases between. Germline lookup yields CDR1 SEHNR and CDR2 FQNEAQ (reference sequence). The CDR3 contains 14 residues. CDR3 sequence: CASSPWTASEKLFF. DNA for the CDR3: TGTGCCAGCAGCCCCTGGACAGCGTCTGAAAAACTGTTTTTT.

The chain is built from TRBV28 and TRBJ1-4; D unresolved. V shed 2 bases and J shed 6 bases, with 10 bases lying between them. The length of the CDR3 is 14 residues. The germline gives CDR1 MDHEN, CDR2 SYDVKM. In nucleotides, the CDR3 is TGTGCCAGCAGTTTAGTGGGGAGGGATGAAAAACTGTTTTTT. This translates into CASSLVGRDEKLFF.

V is TRBV4-1 and J is TRBJ1-2, with D possibly matching TRBD1 (6 bases). V was shortened by 1 base and J by 5 bases, with 14 bases between the two germline ends. The V gene's germline CDR1 is MGHRA and CDR2 YSYEKL. The CDR3 has 15 residues. The CDR3 is CASSQGEGVRYGYTF. CDR3 DNA: TGCGCCAGCAGCCAAGGGGAGGGGGTAAGGTATGGCTACACCTTC.

This clone has a single count. CDR3 sequence (DNA): TGTGCCAGCAGCTTAGCGCTGGGCAGGGGCCCGAACACTGAAGCTTTCTTT. This codes for CASSLALGRGPNTEAFF. The J gene is TRBJ1-1, the V gene TRBV7-2, with TRBD1 as a possible D gene (6 bases). The germline CDR1 and CDR2 sequences are SGHTA and FQGNSA. V lost 0 bases and J lost 1, with 15 bases in between. The CDR3 extends over 17 amino acids.

The chain couples TRBV4-1 to TRBJ1-1; D possibly corresponds to TRBD1 (6 bases). CDR1 MGHRA and CDR2 YSYEKL come from the germline V gene. The CDR3 is 14 residues long. V lost 1 base, J lost 6 bases, and 12 bases lay in between. CDR3 loop: CASSQAWGPAEAFF. CDR3 in DNA: TGCGCCAGCAGCCAAGCCTGGGGGCCCGCTGAAGCTTTCTTT.

The J gene is TRBJ2-3, the V gene TRBV6-5; D gene uncertain. Germline CDR1 is MNHEY and CDR2 is SVGAGI. Deletions cut 4 bases from V and 5 bases from J, with 7 bases between. The CDR3 has 12 amino acids. The CDR3 sequence: CASSLNRDTQYF. CDR3 sequence (DNA): TGTGCCAGCAGTTTAAACAGAGATACGCAGTATTTT.